This T cell receptor (beta chain) was captured by sequencing in a study of blood T cell repertoires in COVID-19. Across the whole study: From the United States, Italy and Spain came samples of acute and convalescent COVID-19. Sample material is recorded as cDNA or gDNA derived from T cells, B-cell-depleted T cells, or PBMCs.

As processed by the authors: Nucleated cell counts were estimated from reference gene primer amplification. Assay used: immunoSEQ multiplex PCR; TCRdb lists only in-frame clones, some missing. V, J and clone size were drawn from that table, and D and trimming were deduced from the DNA. The sample has around 300,000 clones, roughly 90% seen once. From germline, CDR1 is SGHTA and CDR2 FQGNSA. V lost 2 bases and J 0 bases, leaving 11 bases between the germline ends. The CDR3 length is 16 residues. The chain has TRBV7-2 and TRBJ1-3; D unresolved. The sample comprised peripheral blood. This TCR was sampled from a woman aged 45-59 years with active or convalescent COVID-19. DNA for the CDR3: TGTGCCAGCAGCTTATATCGGCGGAGCTCTGGAAACACCATATATTTT. Protein: CASSLYRRSSGNTIYF.